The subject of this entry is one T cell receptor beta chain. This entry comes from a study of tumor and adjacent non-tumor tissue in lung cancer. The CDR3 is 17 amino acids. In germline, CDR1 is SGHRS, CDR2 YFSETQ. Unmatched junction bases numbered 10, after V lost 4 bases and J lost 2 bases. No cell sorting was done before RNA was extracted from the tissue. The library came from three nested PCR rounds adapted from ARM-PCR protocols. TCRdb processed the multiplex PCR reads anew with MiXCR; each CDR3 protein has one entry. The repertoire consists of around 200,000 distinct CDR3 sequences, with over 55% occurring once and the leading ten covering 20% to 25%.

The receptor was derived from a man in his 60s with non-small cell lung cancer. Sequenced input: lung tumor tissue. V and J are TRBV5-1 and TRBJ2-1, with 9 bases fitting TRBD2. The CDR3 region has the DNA TGCGCCAGCAGCACCGGACTTCTAGCGGGAACCTACAATGAGCAGTTCTTC. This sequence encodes CASSTGLLAGTYNEQFF. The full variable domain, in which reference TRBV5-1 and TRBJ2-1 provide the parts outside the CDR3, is KAGVTQTPRYLIKTRGQQVTLSCSPISGHRSVSWYQQTPGQGLQFLFEYFSETQRNKGNFPGRFSGRQFSNSRSEMNVSTLELGDSALYLCASSTGLLAGTYNEQFFGPGTRLTVL.